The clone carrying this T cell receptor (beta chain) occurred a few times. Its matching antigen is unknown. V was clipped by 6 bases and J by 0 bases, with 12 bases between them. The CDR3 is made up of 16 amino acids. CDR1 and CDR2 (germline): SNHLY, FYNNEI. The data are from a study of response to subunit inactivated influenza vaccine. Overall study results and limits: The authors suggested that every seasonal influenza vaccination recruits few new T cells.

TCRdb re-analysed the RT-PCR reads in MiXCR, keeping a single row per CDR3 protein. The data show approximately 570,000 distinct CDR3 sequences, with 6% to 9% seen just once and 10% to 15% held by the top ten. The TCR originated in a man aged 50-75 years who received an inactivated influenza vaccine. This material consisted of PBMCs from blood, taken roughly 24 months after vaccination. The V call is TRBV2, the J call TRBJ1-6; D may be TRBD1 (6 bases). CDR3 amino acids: CASSAQGISYNSPLHF. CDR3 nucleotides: TGTGCCAGCAGCGCTCAGGGGATCTCCTATAATTCACCCCTCCACTTT.